Listed below are T cell receptor beta chains from one sample, sequenced in a study of T cell repertoires in cytomegalovirus infection. TCRdb re-called the reads with MiXCR, one entry per CDR3 protein. The sample has about 890,000 distinct CDR3 sequences; roughly a third are singletons. These receptors have no known antigen. Sequenced material: cultured CD8+ T cells from PBMCs, taken from culture after CMV antigen stimulation. Receptors originate from a human donor in good health (CMV status not recorded). Some clones in this sample may be carry-over from other donors' samples. Both conserved end residues are part of each CDR3. The order of the fields is clone size, V gene, J gene, D gene, CDR3 protein, CDR3 DNA. The D gene is left open where the match is weak. Rows may omit the clone size; those that give it use once, few, many or a size class.

size: few; V: TRBV7-6; J: TRBJ2-6; D: NA; CDR3: CASSLQGVTTGANVLTF; DNA: TGTGCCAGCAGCTTACAGGGCGTGACCACTGGGGCCAACGTCCTGACTTTC
size: NA; V: TRBV3-1; J: TRBJ2-7; D: TRBD1; CDR3: CASTWTGGSKSYEQYF; DNA: TGTGCCAGCACCTGGACAGGGGGAAGTAAGTCCTACGAGCAGTACTTC
size: few; V: TRBV24-1; J: TRBJ1-2; D: TRBD1; CDR3: CATSGPGQGRNGYTF; DNA: TGTGCCACCAGTGGGCCGGGACAGGGTCGGAATGGCTACACCTTC
size: NA; V: TRBV10-3; J: TRBJ1-2; D: NA; CDR3: CAISEGGVHYGYTF; DNA: TGTGCCATCAGTGAAGGAGGGGTCCACTATGGCTACACCTTC
size: many; V: TRBV29-1; J: TRBJ1-1; D: NA; CDR3: CSVDLGLNTEAFF; DNA: TGCAGCGTTGATCTGGGTCTGAACACTGAAGCTTTCTTT
size: NA; V: TRBV7-9; J: TRBJ1-1; D: TRBD1; CDR3: CASSSTTLSRDRGLFTEAFF; DNA: TGTGCCAGCAGCTCCACAACCCTTTCGCGGGACAGGGGGCTGTTCACTGAAGCTTTCTTT
size: few; V: TRBV19; J: TRBJ2-3; D: NA; CDR3: CASSIYDVADTQYF; DNA: TGTGCCAGTAGTATTTATGATGTTGCAGATACGCAGTATTTT
size: NA; V: TRBV12-3/TRBV12-4; J: TRBJ1-4; D: TRBD1; CDR3: CVSSLRGTGHEERVFF; DNA: TGTGTCAGCAGTTTACGGGGGACAGGGCATGAGGAGAGGGTGTTTTTT
size: NA; V: TRBV6-2/TRBV6-3; J: TRBJ1-2; D: TRBD1; CDR3: CASSYYDQQGPYGYTF; DNA: TGTGCCAGCAGTTACTACGACCAACAGGGGCCCTATGGCTACACCTTC
size: few; V: TRBV12-3/TRBV12-4; J: TRBJ1-2; D: NA; CDR3: CASSDQDYGYTF; DNA: TGTGCCAGCAGTGACCAGGATTATGGCTACACCTTC
size: NA; V: TRBV12-3/TRBV12-4; J: TRBJ2-2; D: NA; CDR3: CASSGEELFF; DNA: TGTGCCAGCAGTGGGGAGGAGCTGTTTTTT
size: NA; V: TRBV5-4; J: TRBJ2-2; D: TRBD1; CDR3: CASSPDRGPSGELFF; DNA: TGTGCCAGCAGCCCCGACAGGGGGCCGTCCGGGGAGCTGTTTTTT
size: few; V: TRBV19; J: TRBJ1-1; D: NA; CDR3: CASSIGPGSTEAFF; DNA: TGTGCCAGTAGTATTGGTCCGGGATCCACTGAAGCTTTCTTT
size: few; V: TRBV6-1; J: TRBJ2-7; D: TRBD1; CDR3: CASSGTGLRYEQYF; DNA: TGTGCCAGCAGCGGGACAGGGCTTAGATACGAGCAGTACTTC
size: NA; V: TRBV27; J: TRBJ1-5; D: NA; CDR3: CASSMRGGGSNQPQHF; DNA: TGTGCCAGCAGCATGAGAGGGGGAGGGAGCAATCAGCCCCAGCATTTT
size: few; V: TRBV19; J: TRBJ2-2; D: NA; CDR3: CASTTEGNTGELFF; DNA: TGTGCCAGTACCACGGAGGGGAACACCGGGGAGCTGTTTTTT
size: few; V: TRBV19; J: TRBJ2-1; D: TRBD1; CDR3: CASSKQGVSYNEQFF; DNA: TGTGCCAGTAGCAAACAGGGGGTCTCCTACAATGAGCAGTTCTTC
size: few; V: TRBV20-1; J: TRBJ2-3; D: NA; CDR3: CSAPPPPGPGFGTDTQYF; DNA: TGCAGTGCTCCCCCCCCCCCGGGACCGGGGTTTGGCACAGATACGCAGTATTTT
size: many; V: TRBV7-2; J: TRBJ1-1; D: NA; CDR3: CASSLSWMGNTEAFF; DNA: TGTGCCAGCAGCTTATCTTGGATGGGGAACACTGAAGCTTTCTTT
size: NA; V: TRBV2; J: TRBJ1-5; D: TRBD1; CDR3: CASREGQGVDQPQHF; DNA: TGTGCCAGCAGGGAAGGACAGGGGGTCGATCAGCCCCAGCATTTT
size: many; V: TRBV7-6; J: TRBJ1-3; D: NA; CDR3: CASSLAPRGNTIYF; DNA: TGTGCCAGCAGCTTAGCGCCGAGGGGAAACACCATATATTTT
size: few; V: TRBV5-6; J: TRBJ1-2; D: NA; CDR3: CASSLGTSLSNYGYTF; DNA: TGTGCCAGCAGCTTGGGAACAAGCCTTTCTAACTATGGCTACACCTTC
size: NA; V: TRBV29-1; J: TRBJ1-2; D: TRBD1; CDR3: CSVVGTGGHGYTF; DNA: TGCAGCGTTGTCGGGACAGGGGGCCATGGCTACACCTTC
size: once; V: TRBV3-1; J: TRBJ1-5; D: NA; CDR3: CASSQSRDGYNQPQHF; DNA: TGTGCCAGCAGCCAAAGCCGGGACGGATACAATCAGCCCCAGCATTTT
size: NA; V: TRBV6-2/TRBV6-3; J: TRBJ1-1; D: NA; CDR3: CASSYSFRGPDTEAFF; DNA: TGTGCCAGCAGTTACTCTTTCCGGGGGCCGGACACTGAAGCTTTCTTT
size: many; V: TRBV12-3/TRBV12-4; J: TRBJ1-2; D: NA; CDR3: CASSLTDRDAYGYTF; DNA: TGTGCCAGCAGTTTAACCGACCGGGACGCTTATGGCTACACCTTC
size: few; V: TRBV12-3/TRBV12-4; J: TRBJ1-2; D: TRBD1; CDR3: CASSLTGVYGYTF; DNA: TGTGCCAGCAGCTTGACAGGGGTGTATGGCTACACCTTC
size: NA; V: TRBV4-1; J: TRBJ1-1; D: TRBD1; CDR3: CASSQGGQGILNTEAFF; DNA: TGCGCCAGCAGCCAAGGGGGACAGGGGATTTTGAACACTGAAGCTTTCTTT
size: NA; V: TRBV2; J: TRBJ1-2; D: NA; CDR3: CASSESGAGPGGYTF; DNA: TGTGCCAGCAGTGAATCTGGGGCAGGCCCTGGGGGCTACACCTTC
size: few; V: TRBV15; J: TRBJ1-1; D: NA; CDR3: CATRATVMNTEAFF; DNA: TGTGCCACCAGAGCGACAGTCATGAACACTGAAGCTTTCTTT
size: NA; V: TRBV27; J: TRBJ2-3; D: TRBD1; CDR3: CASSPGQVRTDTQYF; DNA: TGTGCCAGCAGTCCCGGACAGGTGCGGACAGATACGCAGTATTTT
size: NA; V: TRBV12-3/TRBV12-4; J: TRBJ2-3; D: NA; CDR3: CASRKPGGFSTDTQYF; DNA: TGTGCCAGCAGAAAACCCGGAGGGTTTAGCACAGATACGCAGTATTTT
size: NA; V: TRBV20-1; J: TRBJ2-1; D: NA; CDR3: CSARASYNEQFF; DNA: TGCAGTGCTAGAGCCTCTTACAATGAGCAGTTCTTC
size: many; V: TRBV12-3/TRBV12-4; J: TRBJ1-3; D: NA; CDR3: CASSVGRSSGNTIYF; DNA: TGTGCCAGCAGTGTGGGACGGAGCTCTGGAAACACCATATATTTT
size: few; V: TRBV29-1; J: TRBJ1-1; D: NA; CDR3: CSVESPKGLSSTEAFF; DNA: TGCAGCGTTGAATCACCCAAGGGACTTTCTTCTACTGAAGCTTTCTTT
size: few; V: TRBV19; J: TRBJ2-1; D: NA; CDR3: CASSPWGGTYNEQFF; DNA: TGTGCCAGTAGTCCTTGGGGGGGCACCTACAATGAGCAGTTCTTC
size: NA; V: TRBV20-1; J: TRBJ2-5; D: NA; CDR3: CSATSGSSPQETQYF; DNA: TGCAGTGCTACATCGGGGTCGAGCCCCCAAGAGACCCAGTACTTC
size: NA; V: TRBV7-2; J: TRBJ2-3; D: NA; CDR3: CASSSGDMQYF; DNA: TGTGCCAGCAGCTCTGGGGATATGCAGTATTTT
size: NA; V: TRBV9; J: TRBJ2-3; D: NA; CDR3: CASSVGTASTDTQYF; DNA: TGTGCCAGCAGCGTAGGCACGGCTAGCACAGATACGCAGTATTTT
size: NA; V: TRBV6-5; J: TRBJ2-5; D: NA; CDR3: CASSYQGMETQYF; DNA: TGTGCCAGCAGTTATCAGGGGATGGAGACCCAGTACTTC
size: NA; V: TRBV6-2/TRBV6-3; J: TRBJ1-5; D: TRBD1; CDR3: CASSYRRTGPSNQPQHF; DNA: TGTGCCAGCAGTTACCGTAGGACAGGGCCAAGCAATCAGCCCCAGCATTTT
size: NA; V: TRBV27; J: TRBJ2-3; D: TRBD2; CDR3: CASWSGGPDTDTQYF; DNA: TGTGCCAGCTGGTCGGGGGGGCCTGACACAGATACGCAGTATTTT
size: few; V: TRBV5-5; J: TRBJ1-2; D: NA; CDR3: CASSLAGGGAGYTF; DNA: TGTGCCAGCAGCTTGGCGGGGGGCGGTGCCGGCTACACCTTC
size: NA; V: TRBV7-9; J: TRBJ1-1; D: NA; CDR3: CASSHRLTDRRTEAFF; DNA: TGTGCCAGCAGCCATAGGTTGACAGACCGGAGGACTGAAGCTTTCTTT
size: many; V: TRBV12-3/TRBV12-4; J: TRBJ2-1; D: TRBD1; CDR3: CASSSPGQLYNEQFF; DNA: TGTGCCAGCAGTTCTCCGGGACAGCTCTACAATGAGCAGTTCTTC
size: NA; V: TRBV27; J: TRBJ1-5; D: TRBD1; CDR3: CASRVTGVLNQPQHF; DNA: TGTGCCAGCAGGGTTACAGGGGTTCTCAATCAGCCCCAGCATTTT
size: NA; V: TRBV27; J: TRBJ1-2; D: TRBD1; CDR3: CASSAHRGSYYGYTF; DNA: TGTGCCAGCAGTGCACACAGGGGAAGTTATTATGGCTACACCTTC
size: NA; V: TRBV7-9; J: TRBJ1-5; D: NA; CDR3: CASSLDGGPQPQHF; DNA: TGTGCCAGCAGCTTAGATGGGGGCCCACAGCCCCAGCATTTT
size: NA; V: TRBV6-2/TRBV6-3; J: TRBJ1-1; D: NA; CDR3: CASSYPYTEAFF; DNA: TGTGCCAGCAGTTACCCGTACACTGAAGCTTTCTTT
size: many; V: TRBV7-2; J: TRBJ2-7; D: TRBD2; CDR3: CASSTSSGGSYEQYF; DNA: TGTGCCAGCAGCACTTCTAGCGGGGGCTCCTACGAGCAGTACTTC
size: NA; V: TRBV7-7; J: TRBJ2-5; D: TRBD2; CDR3: CASSLTSGDQETQYF; DNA: TGTGCTAGCAGCCTGACTAGCGGGGATCAAGAGACCCAGTACTTC
size: few; V: TRBV5-1; J: TRBJ1-1; D: TRBD1; CDR3: CANPRGSGQGKTEAFF; DNA: TGCGCCAACCCTCGGGGGAGTGGACAGGGGAAAACTGAAGCTTTCTTT
size: NA; V: TRBV27; J: TRBJ1-5; D: TRBD1; CDR3: CASSSLDRGYQPQHF; DNA: TGTGCCAGCAGTTCCTTAGACAGGGGTTATCAGCCCCAGCATTTT
size: NA; V: TRBV4-3; J: TRBJ1-3; D: NA; CDR3: CASSQDDAGIFSGNTIYF; DNA: TGCGCCAGCAGCCAAGATGATGCAGGGATCTTCTCTGGAAACACCATATATTTT
size: few; V: TRBV12-3/TRBV12-4; J: TRBJ2-1; D: TRBD1; CDR3: CASSLVEGAYEQFF; DNA: TGTGCCAGCAGTTTAGTAGAGGGGGCGTATGAGCAGTTCTTC